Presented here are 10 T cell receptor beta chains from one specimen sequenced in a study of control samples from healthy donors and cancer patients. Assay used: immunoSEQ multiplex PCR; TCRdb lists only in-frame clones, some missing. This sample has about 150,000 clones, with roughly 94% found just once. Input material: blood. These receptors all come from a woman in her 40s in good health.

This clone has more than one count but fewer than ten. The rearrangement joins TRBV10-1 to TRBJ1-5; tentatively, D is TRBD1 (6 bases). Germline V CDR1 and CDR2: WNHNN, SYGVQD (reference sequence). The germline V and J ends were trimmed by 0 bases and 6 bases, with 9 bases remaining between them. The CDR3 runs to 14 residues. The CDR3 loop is CASSESGAGQPQHF. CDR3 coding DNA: TGCGCCAGCAGTGAGTCGGGGGCTGGTCAGCCCCAGCATTTT.

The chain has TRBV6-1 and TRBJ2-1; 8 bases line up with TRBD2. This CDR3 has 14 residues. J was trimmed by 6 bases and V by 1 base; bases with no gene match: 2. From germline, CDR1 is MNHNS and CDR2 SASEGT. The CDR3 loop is CASSEGGGSNEQFF. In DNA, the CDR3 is TGTGCCAGCAGTGAAGGCGGGGGGAGCAATGAGCAGTTCTTC.

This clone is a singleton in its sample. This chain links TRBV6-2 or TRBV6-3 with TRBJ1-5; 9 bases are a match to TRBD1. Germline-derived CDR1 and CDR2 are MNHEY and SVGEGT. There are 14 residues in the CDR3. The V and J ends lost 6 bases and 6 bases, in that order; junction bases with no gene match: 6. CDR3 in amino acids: CASSSGQGAQPQHF. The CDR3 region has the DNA TGTGCCAGCAGCTCGGGACAGGGTGCTCAGCCCCAGCATTTT.

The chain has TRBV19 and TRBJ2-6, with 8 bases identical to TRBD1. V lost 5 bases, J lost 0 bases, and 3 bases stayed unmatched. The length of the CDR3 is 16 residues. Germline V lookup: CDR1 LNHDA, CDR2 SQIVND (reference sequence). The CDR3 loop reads CASSLGQGSGANVLTF. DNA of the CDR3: TGTGCCAGTAGTCTTGGACAGGGCTCTGGGGCCAACGTCCTGACTTTC.

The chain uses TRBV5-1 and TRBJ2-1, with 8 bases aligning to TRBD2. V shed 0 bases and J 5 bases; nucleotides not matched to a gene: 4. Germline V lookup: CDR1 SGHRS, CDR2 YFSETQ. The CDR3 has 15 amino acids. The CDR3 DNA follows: TGCGCCAGCAGCTTGGTCACTAGCGGCAACAATGAGCAGTTCTTC. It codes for CASSLVTSGNNEQFF. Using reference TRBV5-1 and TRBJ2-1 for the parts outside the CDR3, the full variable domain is KAGVTQTPRYLIKTRGQQVTLSCSPISGHRSVSWYQQTPGQGLQFLFEYFSETQRNKGNFPGRFSGRQFSNSRSEMNVSTLELGDSALYLCASSLVTSGNNEQFFGPGTRLTVL.

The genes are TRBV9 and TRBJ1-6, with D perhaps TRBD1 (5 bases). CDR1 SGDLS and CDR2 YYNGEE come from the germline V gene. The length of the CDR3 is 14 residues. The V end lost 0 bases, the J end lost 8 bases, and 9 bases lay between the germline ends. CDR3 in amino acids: CASSVEGMDSPLHF. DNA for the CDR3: TGTGCCAGCAGCGTAGAGGGGATGGATTCACCCCTCCACTTT.

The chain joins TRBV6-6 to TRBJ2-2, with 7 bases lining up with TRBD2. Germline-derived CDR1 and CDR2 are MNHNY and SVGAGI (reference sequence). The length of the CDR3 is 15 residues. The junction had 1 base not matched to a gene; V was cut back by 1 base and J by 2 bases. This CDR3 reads CASSYLTSNTGELFF. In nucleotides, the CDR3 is TGTGCCAGCAGTTACTTGACTAGCAACACCGGGGAGCTGTTTTTT.

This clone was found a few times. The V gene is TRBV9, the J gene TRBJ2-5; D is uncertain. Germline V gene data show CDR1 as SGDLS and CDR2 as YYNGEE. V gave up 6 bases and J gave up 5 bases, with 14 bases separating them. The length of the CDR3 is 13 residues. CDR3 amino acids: CASTPAASETQYF. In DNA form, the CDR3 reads TGTGCCAGCACGCCGGCGGCGTCGGAGACCCAGTACTTC.

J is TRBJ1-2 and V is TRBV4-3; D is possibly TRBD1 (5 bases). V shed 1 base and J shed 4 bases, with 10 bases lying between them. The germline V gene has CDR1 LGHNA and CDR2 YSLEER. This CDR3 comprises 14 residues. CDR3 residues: CASSQVEGAYGYTF. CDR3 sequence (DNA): TGCGCCAGCAGCCAAGTTGAAGGGGCCTATGGCTACACCTTC.

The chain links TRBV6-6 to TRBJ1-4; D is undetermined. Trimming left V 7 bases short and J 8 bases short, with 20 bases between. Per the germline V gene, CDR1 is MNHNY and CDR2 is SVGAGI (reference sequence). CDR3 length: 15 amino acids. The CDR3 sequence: CASTSLGRNGEKLFF. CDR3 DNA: TGTGCCAGCACCTCCCTCGGCAGGAATGGGGAAAAACTGTTTTTT.